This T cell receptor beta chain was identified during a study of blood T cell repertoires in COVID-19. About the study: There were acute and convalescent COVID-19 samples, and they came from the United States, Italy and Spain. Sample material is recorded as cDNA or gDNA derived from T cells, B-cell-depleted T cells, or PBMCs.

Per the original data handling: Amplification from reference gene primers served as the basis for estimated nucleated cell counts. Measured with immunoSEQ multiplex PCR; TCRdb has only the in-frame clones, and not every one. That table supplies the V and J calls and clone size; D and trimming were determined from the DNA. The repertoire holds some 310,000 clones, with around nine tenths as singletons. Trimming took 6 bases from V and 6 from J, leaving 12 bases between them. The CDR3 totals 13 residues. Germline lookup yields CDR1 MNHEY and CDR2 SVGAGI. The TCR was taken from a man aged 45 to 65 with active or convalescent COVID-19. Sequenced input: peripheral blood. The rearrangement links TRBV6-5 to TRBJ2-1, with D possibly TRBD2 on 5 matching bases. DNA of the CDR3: TGTGCCAGCAGCCCGGACTGGATCAATGAGCAGTTCTTC. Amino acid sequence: CASSPDWINEQFF.